The 11 T cell receptor beta chains reported below all come from one sample, sequenced in a study of shared clonotypes between healthy human individuals (TCRdb year 2020). For the CD8 naive samples, CD45RO-negative cells were positively selected for CCR7, yielding a CD45RA+CCR7+ population from which TemRA cells were excluded. Libraries were made using the immunoSEQ multiplex PCR assay. The immuneACCESS repertoire file appears here via TCRdb, limited to in-frame rearrangements. These files lack a portion of the clones; in checked studies, under half of the deficit traces to unresolved V genes, and the cause of the others is not known. The sample table shows roughly 770,000 clones, and roughly 96% are seen once. Less than 0.25% of the sample lies in the top ten. Sequencing was done on a sample of naive CD8+ T cells sorted from blood. The cell subset or site label on this specimen signifies: CD45RA+CCR7+. The source of these receptors is a man aged 25-45 years in good health.

This chain links TRBV5-6 with TRBJ2-1; 10 bases are a match to TRBD1. The CDR3 totals 17 residues. CDR1 SGHDT and CDR2 YYEEEE come from the germline V gene. V lost 0 bases, J lost 4 bases, and 7 bases stayed unmatched. The CDR3, as DNA: TGTGCCAGCAGCTTGGGGTCCGGGACAGGGGAATACAATGAGCAGTTCTTC. It translates to CASSLGSGTGEYNEQFF.

V is TRBV7-6 and J is TRBJ2-1; D is tentatively TRBD1 or TRBD2 (5 bases each). CDR1 is SGHVS, CDR2 FNYEAQ, per germline. The V gene lost 1 base and the J gene lost 8 bases, with 9 bases spanning the gap. This CDR3 has 13 residues. Here the CDR3 reads CASSLEGTDEQFF. The CDR3 coding sequence is TGTGCCAGCAGCTTAGAGGGGACGGATGAGCAGTTCTTC.

The chain combines TRBV27 with TRBJ2-7; the match to TRBD2 covers 8 bases. The V gene end was trimmed by 3 bases and the J gene end by 4 bases; junction bases not matched to a gene: 5. This CDR3 has 14 residues. Germline assignment: CDR1 MNHEY and CDR2 SMNVEV (reference sequence). The CDR3 here is CASSFGAGGYEQYF. The CDR3 nucleotides read TGTGCCAGCAGTTTCGGCGCGGGAGGATACGAGCAGTACTTC.

CDR3 amino acids: CASSEVRGLGEDTQYF. The CDR3 region has the DNA TGTGCCAGCAGTGAAGTCAGGGGGCTCGGGGAAGATACGCAGTATTTT. V is TRBV2 and J is TRBJ2-3, with 8 bases matching TRBD1. Germline CDR1 and CDR2: SNHLY and FYNNEI. The trim removed 1 base at V and 5 bases at J, leaving 8 bases unmatched. The CDR3 consists of 16 residues.

As to this clone: At the DNA level, this CDR3 is encoded by other sequences in the same sample as well. This chain uses TRBV27 with TRBJ2-7, with 12 nucleotides matching TRBD2. Germline assignment: CDR1 MNHEY and CDR2 SMNVEV (reference sequence). This CDR3 is 14 amino acids long. V was pared by 6 bases and J by 3 bases, with 3 bases of the junction left unmatched. The CDR3 protein is CASSGLAGLYEQYF. The CDR3 DNA reads TGTGCCAGCAGCGGACTAGCGGGACTCTACGAGCAGTACTTC.

The chain is built from TRBV5-6 and TRBJ1-1, with D unclear. The V gene lost 0 bases and the J gene lost 7 bases, with 10 bases spanning the gap. This CDR3 is built from 13 residues. CDR1 SGHDT and CDR2 YYEEEE come from the germline V gene. For the CDR3, the DNA is TGTGCCAGCAGCTTGGCCAGTCGGGGTGAAGCTTTCTTT. Protein: CASSLASRGEAFF.

The chain has TRBV4-1 and TRBJ2-2; 7 nucleotides match TRBD1. The CDR3 totals 16 residues. Germline values: CDR1 MGHRA, CDR2 YSYEKL. With 1 base clipped from V and 7 bases from J, the junction kept 9 bases outside the gene matches. The CDR3 sequence is CASSQATGAYGGELFF. The CDR3 bases are TGCGCCAGCAGCCAAGCTACAGGGGCTTATGGCGGGGAGCTGTTTTTT.

The V call is TRBV7-9, the J call TRBJ1-4, with a tentative D call TRBD1 (5 bases). Germline V lookup: CDR1 SEHNR, CDR2 FQNEAQ (reference sequence). The CDR3 runs to 14 residues. The germline V and J ends were trimmed by 5 bases and 11 bases, with 18 bases remaining between them. The CDR3 sequence: CASSVQGGGSKLFF. DNA for the CDR3: TGTGCCAGCAGCGTGCAGGGTGGGGGTTCCAAACTGTTTTTT.

V and J are TRBV28 and TRBJ2-3; 11 nucleotides agree with TRBD2. The germline V gene has CDR1 MDHEN and CDR2 SYDVKM. The length of the CDR3 is 18 residues. J gave up 2 bases and V 7 bases, and 14 bases lay outside the gene matches. Here the CDR3 reads CASNPPIRLAGITDTQYF. Written as DNA, the CDR3 is TGTGCCAGCAATCCACCCATCAGACTAGCGGGGATCACAGATACGCAGTATTTT.

As to this clone: At one end, the junction sequence differs from germline, possibly due to a read error. The rearrangement links TRBV5-1 to TRBJ2-1, with 9 positions matching TRBD1. The CDR3 is 14 residues long. Germline V lookup: CDR1 SGHRS, CDR2 YFSETQ. The CDR3 sequence is CASKTGQGPGAGIF. For the CDR3, the DNA is TGCGCCAGCAAAACAGGACAGGGGCCCGGTGCCGGGATCTTC.

The chain has TRBV5-1 and TRBJ2-3; 10 nucleotides line up with TRBD2. Germline-derived CDR1 and CDR2 are SGHRS and YFSETQ. Trimming took 4 bases from V and 0 from J; bases not matched to a gene: 14. The CDR3 sequence is 19 residues long. The CDR3 protein is CASSDWGTSGTASTDTQYF. CDR3 bases: TGCGCCAGCAGCGATTGGGGTACTAGCGGGACCGCTAGCACAGATACGCAGTATTTT. Complete variable domain (other parts from reference TRBV5-1 and TRBJ2-3): KAGVTQTPRYLIKTRGQQVTLSCSPISGHRSVSWYQQTPGQGLQFLFEYFSETQRNKGNFPGRFSGRQFSNSRSEMNVSTLELGDSALYLCASSDWGTSGTASTDTQYFGPGTRLTVL.